This T cell receptor beta chain derives from a study of untreated major depressive disorder. Study results and limitations: Three preselected Vbeta families were the sole sequencing comparisons. Depressed patients' CD4+ T cells carried increased TRBV05-01 (Vbeta 5.1) usage versus control CD4+ T cells.

Comment on this clone: The antigen is unknown.

The assay was immunoSEQ multiplex PCR, and TCRdb's table has in-frame clones only and misses some. The data contain under 30,000 clones, 91% of them singletons. With 3 bases removed from V and 10 bases from J, the gap between germline ends came to 21 bases. The CDR3 loop spans 16 amino acids. Germline CDR1 LNHDA, CDR2 SQIVND (reference sequence). No psychiatric drugs, including antidepressants, for at least 8 weeks beforehand. The V and J genes are TRBV19 and TRBJ2-2; D perhaps matches TRBD2 (6 bases). Sequencing was carried out using CD4+ T cells from PBMCs. The sequence derives from a woman under 40 with major depressive disorder. The CDR3 protein is CASSISPTSLKKELFF. CDR3 DNA sequence: TGTGCCAGTAGTATCTCCCCCACTAGCCTAAAGAAGGAGCTGTTTTTT.